This is a list of T cell receptor beta chains from one sample in a study of Ad26.COV2.S vaccination and SARS-CoV-2 variants. Measured with immunoSEQ multiplex PCR; TCRdb has only the in-frame clones, and not every one. The data contain 440,000 or so clones, about 90% of them singletons. The specimen was peripheral blood, collected in a trial of Ad26.COV2.S vaccine versus placebo. The origin of the receptors is a person between 18 and 59 years old who received the Ad26.COV2.S COVID-19 vaccine or a placebo. The CDR3 runs from the conserved cysteine through the conserved F or W. A D gene is named only where the DNA matches it firmly. A clone size is listed for some rows: how often the clone was seen (once, few, many), or a class if it is expanded.

>TRBJ1-2|NA|NA|TRBV28
TGTGCCAGCAGTTTACCCCAGGGCTATGGCTACACCTTC
CASSLPQGYGYTF
>TRBJ2-7|NA|NA|TRBV19
TGTGCCAGTAGAGGAGGGGGGATCTCCTACGAGCAGTACTTC
CASRGGGISYEQYF
>TRBJ2-1|TRBD2|NA|TRBV11-3
TGTGCCAGCAGCTTAAGTGGGAGCGGGAGGGCCGGCAATGAGCAGTTCTTC
CASSLSGSGRAGNEQFF
>TRBJ2-7|TRBD2|NA|TRBV7-9
TGTGCCAGCAGCCAGCGGGGCTACGAGCAGTACTTC
CASSQRGYEQYF
>TRBJ1-4|TRBD1|NA|TRBV27
TGTGCCAGGAAACCTCAGGGGGTGACTAATGAAAAACTGTTTTTT
CARKPQGVTNEKLFF
>TRBJ1-2|TRBD1|NA|TRBV7-8
TGTGCCAGCAGCTTCCCGTCTGTCAGGGGGGGAGACAAGTTTTATGGCTACACCTTC
CASSFPSVRGGDKFYGYTF
>TRBJ2-1|TRBD1|NA|TRBV19
TGTGCCAGTAGTACAAGCCCCGGGACAGGGGGCAATGAGCAGTTCTTC
CASSTSPGTGGNEQFF
>TRBJ1-4|TRBD1|NA|TRBV7-8
TGTGCCAGCAGCGTGAAGGTCGGGACAGGCGGCGAAAAACTGTTTTTT
CASSVKVGTGGEKLFF
>TRBJ2-5|NA|once|TRBV24-1
TGTGCCACCAGTGACCCGACAGATTTCCAAGAGACCCAGTACTTC
CATSDPTDFQETQYF
>TRBJ1-1|TRBD1|once|TRBV5-1
TGCGCCAGCAGCTTGGGAGACAGGGGGGGCACTGAAGCTTTCTTT
CASSLGDRGGTEAFF
>TRBJ2-7|TRBD1|NA|TRBV13
TGTGCCAGCAGCTCCCGGACAGGTCTTGGCGCGGTCTCCGACGAGCAGTACTTC
CASSSRTGLGAVSDEQYF
>TRBJ2-1|NA|NA|TRBV3-1/TRBV3-2
TGTGCCAGCAGCCAACGGTGGCTCAATGAGCAGTTCTTC
CASSQRWLNEQFF
>TRBJ1-2|TRBD1|NA|TRBV7-8
TGTGCCAGCAGCTTAGCGGGGACAGGTTATGGCTACACCTTC
CASSLAGTGYGYTF
>TRBJ1-4|NA|NA|TRBV6-1
TGTGCCAGCAGTGAAGGGACAGCAACTAATGAAAAACTGTTTTTT
CASSEGTATNEKLFF
>TRBJ2-2|NA|few|TRBV2
TGTGCCAGCAGTCAGGACACCGGGGAGCTGTTTTTT
CASSQDTGELFF
>TRBJ1-1|NA|few|TRBV6-6
TGTGCCAGCAGTTACAGCAGGAACACTGAAGCTTTCTTT
CASSYSRNTEAFF
>TRBJ2-3|NA|NA|TRBV3-1/TRBV3-2
TGTGCCAGCAGCCAAGATGGGGCCGGCGCAGATACGCAGTATTTT
CASSQDGAGADTQYF
>TRBJ2-1|TRBD2|NA|TRBV7-9
TGTGCCAGCAGCAATCTAGCGGAGCACTACAATGAGCAGTTCTTC
CASSNLAEHYNEQFF
>TRBJ1-6|NA|NA|TRBV23-1
TGCGCCAGCAGCCCAACAGGAGTGAATTCACCCCTCCACTTT
CASSPTGVNSPLHF
>TRBJ2-2|TRBD1|NA|TRBV5-5
TGTGCCAGCAGCCCGGGGACAGAGGACAGGGGGAACACCGGGGAGCTGTTTTTT
CASSPGTEDRGNTGELFF
>TRBJ2-1|NA|NA|TRBV6-4
TGTGCCAGCAGTGACTCACGGGGTGGGCCCAGCAATGAGCAGTTCTTC
CASSDSRGGPSNEQFF
>TRBJ1-3|NA|NA|TRBV6-5
TGTGCCAGCGGACGGGGGTCAGGAAACACCATATATTTT
CASGRGSGNTIYF
>TRBJ1-1|TRBD1|NA|TRBV27
TGTGCCAGCCGAGACAGGGGAACTGAAGCTTTCTTT
CASRDRGTEAFF
>TRBJ2-1|TRBD2|few|TRBV6-4
TGTGCCAGCAGTGTGGATTCACTAGCGGGAGCTGAGCAGTTCTTC
CASSVDSLAGAEQFF
>TRBJ2-1|NA|few|TRBV12-3/TRBV12-4
TGTGCCAGCTCCCCCCACCCCAGGCCCCGTCTGTTCTTC
CASSPHPRPRLFF
>TRBJ2-1|NA|NA|TRBV11-2
TGTGCCAGCAGCCCTAGCCGAGCGGGTGAGCAGTTCTTC
CASSPSRAGEQFF
>TRBJ1-4|NA|NA|TRBV4-1
TGCGCCAGCAGCCATGAAACACCCGAAAAACTGTTTTTT
CASSHETPEKLFF
>TRBJ2-6|TRBD1|NA|TRBV19
TGTGCCAGTAGTATAGCACAGGGGGCAGGAATTGGGGCCAACGTCCTGACTTTC
CASSIAQGAGIGANVLTF
>TRBJ2-5|TRBD2|NA|TRBV7-6
TGTGCCAGCAGCTTGGGACGCGGGAGGTACGGGGAGACCCAGTACTTC
CASSLGRGRYGETQYF
>TRBJ2-7|NA|NA|TRBV7-2
TGTGCCAGCAGCTTAGTTGTACTCCTAGAGGTAGGCGGCGAGCAGTACTTC
CASSLVVLLEVGGEQYF
>TRBJ1-5|NA|few|TRBV25-1
TGTGCCAGCAGTGCGGGGGGCCATCAGCCCCAGCATTTT
CASSAGGHQPQHF
>TRBJ1-1|NA|once|TRBV11-1
TGTGCCAGCCGGGGCGCGAACACTGAAGCTTTCTTT
CASRGANTEAFF
>TRBJ2-1|TRBD2|NA|TRBV7-3
TGTGCCAGCAGCTTATCGGGGACTAGAAATGAGCAGTTCTTC
CASSLSGTRNEQFF
>TRBJ2-6|NA|NA|TRBV5-6
TGTGCCAGCAGCTTGAAGAGTTCCAACTCTGGGGCCAACGTCCTGACTTTC
CASSLKSSNSGANVLTF
>TRBJ2-1|NA|once|TRBV5-1
TGCGCCAGCAGGGCCGGTGGGAACAATGAGCAGTTCTTC
CASRAGGNNEQFF
>TRBJ2-1|TRBD1|NA|TRBV4-2
TGTGCCAGCAGCTCGCCGGGACAGGGGGGCGAGCAGTTCTTC
CASSSPGQGGEQFF
>TRBJ1-2|TRBD1|once|TRBV7-9
TGTGCCAGCAGCTCCCCCCAGACAGGGGCCCTTTCCAATGGCTACACCTTC
CASSSPQTGALSNGYTF
>TRBJ2-1|NA|NA|TRBV5-1
TGCGCCAGCAGCTTGGCCGCGGGCGAGCAGTTCTTC
CASSLAAGEQFF
>TRBJ2-3|NA|NA|TRBV5-8
TGTGCCAGCAGGCCGGGACCTTTGGCGGGCACTAGCACAGATACGCAGTATTTT
CASRPGPLAGTSTDTQYF
>TRBJ2-3|TRBD2|NA|TRBV18
TGTGCCAGCTCACCACCGGGATCGGGGGGAACGCAGTATTTT
CASSPPGSGGTQYF
>TRBJ1-2|NA|NA|TRBV7-9
TGTGCCAGCAGCTTAGCAGGGGCTCGTGGCTACACCTTC
CASSLAGARGYTF
>TRBJ2-1|NA|NA|TRBV28
TGTGCCAGCAGTTTCGACGGGAGCTCCTACAATGAGCAGTTCTTC
CASSFDGSSYNEQFF
>TRBJ2-1|TRBD2|NA|TRBV3-1/TRBV3-2
TGTGCCAGCAGCCACCTCACTAGCGACAATGAGCAGTTCTTC
CASSHLTSDNEQFF
>TRBJ2-7|NA|NA|TRBV27
TGTGCCAGCAGTTTAGTAAGGGCCCAAACCTACGAGCAGTACTTC
CASSLVRAQTYEQYF
>TRBJ1-1|TRBD1|NA|TRBV7-9
TGTGCCAGCAGCTTACAGGGGGCCACTGAAGCTTTCTTT
CASSLQGATEAFF
>TRBJ1-2|NA|NA|TRBV28
TGTGCCAGCACCACCCTCGGGGGGGGCACTAACTATGGCTACACCTTC
CASTTLGGGTNYGYTF
>TRBJ2-5|TRBD2|NA|TRBV3-1/TRBV3-2
TGTGCCAGCAGCCAACCTGGACTAGCGGGAGGCGGAGAGACCCAGTACTTC
CASSQPGLAGGGETQYF
>TRBJ2-7|TRBD1|once|TRBV24-1
TGTGCCACCAGTGACCCGGGACAGACGAACTCCTACGAGCAGTACTTC
CATSDPGQTNSYEQYF
>TRBJ2-2|TRBD2|NA|TRBV9
TGTGCCAGCAGCCAGGGACTAGCGGGAGAGACGAACACCGGGGAGCTGTTTTTT
CASSQGLAGETNTGELFF
>TRBJ2-2|TRBD2|NA|TRBV2
TGTGCCAGCAGTACTCTAGCGGGAGTGGTAACCGGGGAGCTGTTTTTT
CASSTLAGVVTGELFF
>TRBJ1-6|TRBD1|NA|TRBV11-2
TGTGCCAGCAGCTTTACAGGGGGCAATTCACCCCTCCACTTT
CASSFTGGNSPLHF
>TRBJ2-3|TRBD2|NA|TRBV27
TGTGCCAGCAGTTCCCTAGCGGGAGCGCAGTATTTT
CASSSLAGAQYF